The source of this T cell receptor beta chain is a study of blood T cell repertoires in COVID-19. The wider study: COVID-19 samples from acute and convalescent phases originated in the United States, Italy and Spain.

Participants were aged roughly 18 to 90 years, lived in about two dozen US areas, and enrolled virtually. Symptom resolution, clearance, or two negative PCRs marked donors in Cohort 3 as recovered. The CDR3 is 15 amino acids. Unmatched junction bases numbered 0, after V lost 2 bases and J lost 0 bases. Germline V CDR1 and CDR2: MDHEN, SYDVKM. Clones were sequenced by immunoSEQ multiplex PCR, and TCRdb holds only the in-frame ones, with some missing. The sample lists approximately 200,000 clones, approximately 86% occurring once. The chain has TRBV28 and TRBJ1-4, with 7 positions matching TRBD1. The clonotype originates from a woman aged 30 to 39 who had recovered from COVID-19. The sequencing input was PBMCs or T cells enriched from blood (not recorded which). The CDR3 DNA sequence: TGTGCCAGCAGTTTAGGGACAGCAACTAATGAAAAACTGTTTTTT. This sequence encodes CASSLGTATNEKLFF.